A selection of T cell receptor beta chains follows, all from one sample in a study of technical replicates of blood from a few donors. Profiling relied on immunoSEQ multiplex PCR, and the TCRdb table lists in-frame clones only, not all of them. The sample has 87,000 or so clones, around 93% seen once; the top ten hold 0.34%. Sequenced material: T cells isolated from PBMCs. The receptor set was obtained from a human donor in good health. The CDR3 runs from the conserved cysteine through the conserved F or W. Each record gives: D gene, V gene, J gene, clone size, CDR3 DNA, CDR3 protein. The D gene is left open where the match is weak. A row's size may be missing; if present it is once, few, many or a size class.

>TRBD2|TRBV13|TRBJ2-1|once
TGTGCCAGCAGCCCAAATCGGGAGGGGGGCTACAATGAGCAGTTCTTC
CASSPNREGGYNEQFF
>TRBD1|TRBV6-1|TRBJ2-5|NA
TGTGCCAGCAGTGGGCGACAGGGCCGTGGCCAAGAGACCCAGTACTTC
CASSGRQGRGQETQYF
>TRBD2|TRBV5-1|TRBJ2-1|NA
TGCGCCAGCAGCCTCCAGGGGCACAGCGGGAGAGGTTCCAATGAGCAGTTCTTC
CASSLQGHSGRGSNEQFF
>NA|TRBV19|TRBJ1-4|NA
TGTGCCAGTGCCTCCTGGGGAGGGGAAGGGGAAAAACTGTTTTTT
CASASWGGEGEKLFF
>NA|TRBV15|TRBJ1-4|NA
TGTGCCACCAGCTTGATAGGGGTCCATAATGAAAAACTGTTTTTT
CATSLIGVHNEKLFF
>NA|TRBV12-5|TRBJ2-7|NA
TGTGCTAGTGGTTTGGCACAGGGTTTCAACGAGCAGTACTTC
CASGLAQGFNEQYF
>NA|TRBV28|TRBJ1-4|NA
TGTGCCAGCAGTCGCCTCCGGGTACCGACTGATGAAAAACTGTTTTTT
CASSRLRVPTDEKLFF
>NA|TRBV6-1|TRBJ1-1|NA
TGTGCCAGCAGTGGGTATGGGCCCACTGAAGCTTTCTTT
CASSGYGPTEAFF
>NA|TRBV29-1|TRBJ1-2|NA
TGCAGCGTTGCCCGGGGATACTATGGCTACACCTTC
CSVARGYYGYTF
>NA|TRBV5-4|TRBJ2-3|NA
TGTGCCAGCAGCTGGGCGGGGCCTAGCGACACAGATACGCAGTATTTT
CASSWAGPSDTDTQYF
>TRBD1|TRBV10-3|TRBJ2-5|once
TGTGCCATCAGTACAGGGGGTGGAGAGACCCAGTACTTC
CAISTGGGETQYF
>TRBD1|TRBV11-2|TRBJ2-7|NA
TGTGCCAGCAGATTTGGACAGGGGTGGAACGAGCAGTACTTC
CASRFGQGWNEQYF
>TRBD1|TRBV5-4|TRBJ2-7|NA
TGTGCCAGCAGCTCCGGGACAGGGGTTTCCGAGCAGTACTTC
CASSSGTGVSEQYF
>NA|TRBV11-2|TRBJ2-1|NA
TGTGCCAGCAGCACGACTGACGGAAGGCCCTACAATGAGCAGTTCTTC
CASSTTDGRPYNEQFF
>NA|TRBV6-6|TRBJ1-1|NA
TGTGCCAGCAGAATGTCAGGGGCGGACACTGAAGCTTTCTTT
CASRMSGADTEAFF
>NA|TRBV7-9|TRBJ2-5|NA
TGTGCCAGCAGCTTCTCCGCGGGGGAGACCCAGTACTTC
CASSFSAGETQYF
>NA|TRBV25-1|TRBJ2-7|NA
TGTGCCAGCAGTGAATACCCTACAGGGAACTACGAGCAGTACTTC
CASSEYPTGNYEQYF
>NA|TRBV9|TRBJ1-1|NA
TGTGCCAGCAGCGTAGCTGTGCGGAACACTGAAGCTTTCTTT
CASSVAVRNTEAFF
>NA|TRBV12-5|TRBJ1-5|once
TGTGCTAGTGGTTTGGTAGTCGGGGTAGGTGGCAATCAGCCCCAGCATTTT
CASGLVVGVGGNQPQHF
>TRBD1|TRBV28|TRBJ1-4|NA
TGTGCCAGCAGTTTATGGGGGACAGGGAACGAAAAACTGTTTTTT
CASSLWGTGNEKLFF
>NA|TRBV10-2|TRBJ2-5|NA
TGCGCCAGCAGTGAGGGCTATCGCGGGTACCAAGAGACCCAGTACTTC
CASSEGYRGYQETQYF
>TRBD2|TRBV28|TRBJ2-7|NA
TGTGCCAGCACACAAGGACTAGCGGGAGGAGCAGCATTTGAGCAGTACTTC
CASTQGLAGGAAFEQYF
>NA|TRBV4-1|TRBJ1-5|once
TGCGCCAGCAGCCAAGATCTTAGTCAGCCCCAGCATTTT
CASSQDLSQPQHF
>TRBD2|TRBV11-2|TRBJ2-7|NA
TGTGCCAGCAGCTTGGGACTAGCGGGTTACGAGCAGTACTTC
CASSLGLAGYEQYF
>NA|TRBV7-9|TRBJ1-1|NA
TGTGCCAGCAGCTTAGAGGCGGGAGGGCCCCAGAACACTGAAGCTTTCTTT
CASSLEAGGPQNTEAFF
>TRBD2|TRBV5-1|TRBJ2-1|NA
TGCGCCAGCAGCATAGGACCCGGATCGGGGGGTGAGCAGTTCTTC
CASSIGPGSGGEQFF
>NA|TRBV7-8|TRBJ2-7|NA
TGTGCCAGCAGCTTAGAGGACTTCTCCTACGAGCAGTACTTC
CASSLEDFSYEQYF
>NA|TRBV7-9|TRBJ2-2|NA
TGTGCCAGCAGCTCAGGGACATCAGACACCGGGGAGCTGTTTTTT
CASSSGTSDTGELFF
>TRBD2|TRBV2|TRBJ2-3|once
TGTGCCAGCGAGGGACTAGCGGGAGGAGCAGATACGCAGTATTTT
CASEGLAGGADTQYF
>TRBD2|TRBV9|TRBJ2-5|NA
TGTGCCAGCAGCGTAGGCGGGAGGAAAGAGACCCAGTACTTC
CASSVGGRKETQYF
>TRBD2|TRBV27|TRBJ2-7|NA
TGTGCCAGCAGGAAACCGGGGGGGGAGAGGTCCTACGAGCAGTACTTC
CASRKPGGERSYEQYF
>NA|TRBV27|TRBJ2-7|NA
TGTGCCAGCAGTCCCCAGGGGCAGGGGTCTACTACCTACGAGCAGTACTTC
CASSPQGQGSTTYEQYF
>TRBD2|TRBV10-3|TRBJ2-3|NA
TGTGCCAGTTTAGCGGGAGGCACAGATACGCAGTATTTT
CASLAGGTDTQYF
>NA|TRBV19|TRBJ2-7|NA
TGTGCCAGTAATAGAGGGATTGACGAGCAGTACTTC
CASNRGIDEQYF
>NA|TRBV6-6|TRBJ2-1|NA
TGTGCCAGCAGTTACTCCGCGGCACCCTACAATGAGCAGTTCTTC
CASSYSAAPYNEQFF
>TRBD2|TRBV27|TRBJ2-1|NA
TGTGCCAGCACCCTAGCGGGGAACAATGAGCAGTTCTTC
CASTLAGNNEQFF
>NA|TRBV10-3|TRBJ1-4|NA
TGTGCCATCAGTGTGGGTTTTACAGGCGAAGGGGAAAAACTGTTTTTT
CAISVGFTGEGEKLFF
>NA|TRBV6-9|TRBJ2-3|NA
TGTGCCAGCACCCGGGGAACAGATACGCAGTATTTT
CASTRGTDTQYF
>NA|TRBV19|TRBJ1-1|NA
TGTGCCAGTAGTTACAGGGACATGGGCACTGAAGCTTTCTTT
CASSYRDMGTEAFF
>TRBD2|TRBV19|TRBJ2-1|NA
TGTGCCAGTAGTATGGTTAGCGGGAATCATGAGCAGTTCTTC
CASSMVSGNHEQFF
>NA|TRBV9|TRBJ2-7|NA
TGTGCCAGCAGCTCCCCCAGTGGCGAGCAGTACTTC
CASSSPSGEQYF
>TRBD2|TRBV19|TRBJ2-1|NA
TGTGCCAGTAACCCCCCTGCGGGAGTGGGAACCTACAATGAGCAGTTCTTC
CASNPPAGVGTYNEQFF
>NA|TRBV6-5|TRBJ2-7|NA
TGTGCCAGCAGTTATGGCCACGAGCAGTACTTC
CASSYGHEQYF
>TRBD2|TRBV6-1|TRBJ2-7|NA
TGTGCCAGCAGTCGTACCGGGACTAGCTCCTACGAGCAGTACTTC
CASSRTGTSSYEQYF
>TRBD2|TRBV6-5|TRBJ2-2|NA
TGTGCCAGCGGCATAGGGATAGCGGGGACCGGGGAGCTGTTTTTT
CASGIGIAGTGELFF
>NA|TRBV30|TRBJ1-1|NA
TGTGCCTCCCGACAGAGCACTGAAGCTTTCTTT
CASRQSTEAFF
>TRBD2|TRBV9|TRBJ2-7|NA
TGTGCCAGCAGCCCAAGCGGGAGGTACGAGCAGTACTTC
CASSPSGRYEQYF
>NA|TRBV27|TRBJ1-1|few
TGTGCCAGCAGTGTTTCAGTATCCCTCACTGAAGCTTTCTTT
CASSVSVSLTEAFF
>TRBD2|TRBV19|TRBJ2-3|NA
TGTGCCAGTAAGCGAGCGGGAGACACAGATACGCAGTATTTT
CASKRAGDTDTQYF
>NA|TRBV11-1|TRBJ1-1|NA
TGTGCCAGCAGCTTAGCGGGTGGGGGCTGGACTGAAGCTTTCTTT
CASSLAGGGWTEAFF
>NA|TRBV2|TRBJ2-2|NA
TGTGCCAGCAGTGAAGAAGAGAGGGGACACACCTCAGGCACCGGGGAGCTGTTTTTT
CASSEEERGHTSGTGELFF
>NA|TRBV7-9|TRBJ1-1|NA
TGTGCCAGCAGCCCGGGACATGGCACTGAAGCTTTCTTT
CASSPGHGTEAFF
>TRBD2|TRBV19|TRBJ2-7|NA
TGTGCCAGTAGTATAATATCTAGCGGGAACTACGAGCAGTACTTC
CASSIISSGNYEQYF
>TRBD1|TRBV11-3|TRBJ1-3|NA
TGTGCCAGCAGCTTGGGACAGTTCTCTGGAAACACCATATATTTT
CASSLGQFSGNTIYF